A single sample gave rise to the 5 T cell receptor beta chains below, sequenced in a study of T-cell memory formation after mild COVID-19. TCRdb itself ran the 5' RACE reads through MiXCR, one entry per CDR3 protein. Here the sample spans about 470,000 distinct CDR3 sequences, about 20% being singletons. The sample taken for sequencing was PBMCs or a T cell subset sorted from them (not recorded which). The receptor source for this set is an adult woman who had mild COVID-19 (a few samples of this study predate the infection). Cell type and time point are not known.

The chain uses TRBV6-1 and TRBJ1-1; D is perhaps TRBD1 (5 bases). The V end was cut by 2 bases, the J end by 1 base, with 8 bases between. Germline CDR1 and CDR2: MNHNS and SASEGT. The CDR3 length is 14 residues. The CDR3 sequence: CASSELRGNTEAFF. The CDR3 DNA follows: TGTGCCAGCAGTGAATTAAGGGGGAACACTGAAGCTTTCTTT.

CDR3 bases: TGTGCCAGCAGGGATCAGGGGGCCTTGAACACCGGGGAGCTGTTTTTT. It yields the protein CASRDQGALNTGELFF. The J gene is TRBJ2-2, the V gene TRBV27, with 8 positions matching TRBD1. V was clipped by 6 bases and J by 1 base; unmatched bases: 7. The CDR3 totals 16 residues. Germline V CDR1 and CDR2: MNHEY, SMNVEV (reference sequence).

This clonotype was counted a few times. The chain couples TRBV12-3 or TRBV12-4 to TRBJ1-2; D remains ambiguous. The CDR3 sequence is 13 residues long. Between the trimmed V and J ends, which lost 7 bases and 2 bases, there was a span of 11 bases. CDR3 residues: CASTGMSNYGYTF. The DNA for the CDR3 is TGTGCCAGCACCGGCATGAGCAACTATGGCTACACCTTC.

This rearrangement joins TRBV18 to TRBJ1-6; a possible D gene is TRBD1 (6 bases). Germline V CDR1 and CDR2: KGHSH, LQKENI. The V gene lost 3 bases and the J gene lost 8 bases, with 11 bases spanning the gap. This CDR3 has 14 residues. The CDR3 spells CASSPAGADSPLHF. CDR3 bases: TGTGCCAGCTCACCGGCGGGGGCGGATTCACCCCTCCACTTT.

This clonotype was counted only a few times. V is TRBV5-1 and J is TRBJ1-6; D remains unclear. CDR1 and CDR2 from the germline V gene are SGHRS and YFSETQ. CDR3 length equals 13 residues. Trimming shortened V by 4 bases and J by 5 bases, and 7 bases separated the two germline ends. CDR3: CASSKYDNSPLHF. In DNA form, the CDR3 reads TGCGCCAGCAGCAAGTACGATAATTCACCCCTCCACTTT. Based on the CDR3 plus reference TRBV5-1 and TRBJ1-6, the full variable domain is KAGVTQTPRYLIKTRGQQVTLSCSPISGHRSVSWYQQTPGQGLQFLFEYFSETQRNKGNFPGRFSGRQFSNSRSEMNVSTLELGDSALYLCASSKYDNSPLHFGNGTRLTVT.